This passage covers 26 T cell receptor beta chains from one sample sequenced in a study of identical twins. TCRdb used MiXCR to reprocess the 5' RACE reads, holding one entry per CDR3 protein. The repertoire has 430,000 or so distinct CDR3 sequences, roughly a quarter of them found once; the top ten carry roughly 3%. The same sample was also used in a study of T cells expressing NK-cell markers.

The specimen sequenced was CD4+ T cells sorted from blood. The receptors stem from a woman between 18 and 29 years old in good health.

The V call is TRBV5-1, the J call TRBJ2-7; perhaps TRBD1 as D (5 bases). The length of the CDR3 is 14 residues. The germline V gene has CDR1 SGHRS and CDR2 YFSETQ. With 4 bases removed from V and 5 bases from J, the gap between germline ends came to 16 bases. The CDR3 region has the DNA TGCGCCAGCAGCGCCTTTAGGGGTAACCACGAGCAGTACTTC. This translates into CASSAFRGNHEQYF.

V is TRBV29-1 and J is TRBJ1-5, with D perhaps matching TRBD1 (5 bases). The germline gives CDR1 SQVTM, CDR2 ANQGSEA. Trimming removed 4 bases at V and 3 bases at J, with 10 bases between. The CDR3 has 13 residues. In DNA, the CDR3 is TGCAGCGTTGCCTGGGGCAACAATCAGCCCCAGCATTTT. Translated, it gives CSVAWGNNQPQHF.

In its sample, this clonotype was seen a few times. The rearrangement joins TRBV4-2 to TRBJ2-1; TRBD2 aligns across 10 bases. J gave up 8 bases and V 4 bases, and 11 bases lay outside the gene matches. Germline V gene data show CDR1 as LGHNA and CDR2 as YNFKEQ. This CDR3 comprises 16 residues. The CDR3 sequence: CASSPYGSGGVYEQFF. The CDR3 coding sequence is TGTGCCAGCAGCCCGTACGGGAGCGGGGGGGTCTATGAGCAGTTCTTC.

This CDR3 reads CSARAGGAYEQYF. DNA of the CDR3: TGCAGTGCTAGGGCGGGAGGCGCCTACGAGCAGTACTTC. The V and J genes are TRBV20-1 and TRBJ2-7, with 8 positions matching TRBD2. Trimming at V came to 3 bases and at J to 2 bases, leaving 3 bases not matched to a gene. The CDR3 has 13 residues. CDR1 is DFQATT and CDR2 is SNEGSKA in the germline V gene (reference sequence).

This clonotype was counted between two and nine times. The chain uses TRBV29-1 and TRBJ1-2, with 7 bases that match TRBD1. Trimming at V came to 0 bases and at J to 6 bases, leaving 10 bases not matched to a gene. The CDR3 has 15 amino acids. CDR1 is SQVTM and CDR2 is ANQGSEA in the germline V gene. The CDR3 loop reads CSVEDPQGRGDGYTF. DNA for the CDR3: TGCAGCGTTGAAGATCCTCAGGGCAGGGGGGATGGCTACACCTTC. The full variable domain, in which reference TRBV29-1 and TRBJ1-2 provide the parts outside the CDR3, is SAVISQKPSRDICQRGTSLTIQCQVDSQVTMMFWYRQQPGQSLTLIATANQGSEATYESGFVIDKFPISRPNLTFSTLTVSNMSPEDSSIYLCSVEDPQGRGDGYTFGSGTRLTVV.

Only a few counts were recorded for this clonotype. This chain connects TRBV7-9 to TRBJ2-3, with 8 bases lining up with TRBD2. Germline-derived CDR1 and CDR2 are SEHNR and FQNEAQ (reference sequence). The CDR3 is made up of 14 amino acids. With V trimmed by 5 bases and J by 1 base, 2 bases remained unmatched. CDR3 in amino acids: CASSHSGGTDTQYF. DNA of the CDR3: TGTGCCAGCAGCCATAGCGGGGGCACAGATACGCAGTATTTT. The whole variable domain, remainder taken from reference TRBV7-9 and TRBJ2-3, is DTGVSQNPRHKITKRGQNVTFRCDPISEHNRLYWYRQTLGQGPEFLTYFQNEAQLEKSRLLSDRFSAERPKGSFSTLEIQRTEQGDSAMYLCASSHSGGTDTQYFGPGTRLTVL.

The CDR3 DNA is TGTGCCAGCAGCGTAGTAGGGGAGGCATCCTACGAGCAGTACTTC. Translating gives CASSVVGEASYEQYF. The gene calls are TRBV9 and TRBJ2-7, with D perhaps TRBD2 (6 bases). Deletions cut 0 bases from V and 1 base from J, with 11 bases between. The CDR3 has 15 residues. From germline, CDR1 is SGDLS and CDR2 YYNGEE. Using reference TRBV9 and TRBJ2-7 for the parts outside the CDR3, the full variable domain is DSGVTQTPKHLITATGQRVTLRCSPRSGDLSVYWYQQSLDQGLQFLIQYYNGEERAKGNILERFSAQQFPDLHSELNLSSLELGDSALYFCASSVVGEASYEQYFGPGTRLTVT.

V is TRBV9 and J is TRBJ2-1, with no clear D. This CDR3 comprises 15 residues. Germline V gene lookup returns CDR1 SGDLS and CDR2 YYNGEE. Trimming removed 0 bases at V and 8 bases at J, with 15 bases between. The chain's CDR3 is CASSVAASFLDEQFF. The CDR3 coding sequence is TGTGCCAGCAGCGTAGCCGCTAGTTTCTTGGATGAGCAGTTCTTC.

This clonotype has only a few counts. The CDR3 is CASSRGTGNEKLFF. CDR3 DNA sequence: TGTGCCAGCAGCAGGGGGACAGGGAATGAAAAACTGTTTTTT. This chain links TRBV7-9 with TRBJ1-4; the match to TRBD1 covers 9 bases. Per germline, CDR1 SEHNR and CDR2 FQNEAQ (reference sequence). V shed 5 bases, J shed 5 bases, and the junction held 3 bases outside the gene matches. The length of the CDR3 is 14 residues. Full variable domain (rest looked up from reference TRBV7-9 and TRBJ1-4): DTGVSQNPRHKITKRGQNVTFRCDPISEHNRLYWYRQTLGQGPEFLTYFQNEAQLEKSRLLSDRFSAERPKGSFSTLEIQRTEQGDSAMYLCASSRGTGNEKLFFGSGTQLSVL.

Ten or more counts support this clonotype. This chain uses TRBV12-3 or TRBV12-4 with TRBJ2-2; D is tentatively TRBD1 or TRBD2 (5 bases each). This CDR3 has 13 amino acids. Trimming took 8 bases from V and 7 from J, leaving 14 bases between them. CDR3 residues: CASSRDLYGELFF. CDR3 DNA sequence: TGTGCCAGCTCCCGGGACCTCTACGGGGAGCTGTTTTTT.

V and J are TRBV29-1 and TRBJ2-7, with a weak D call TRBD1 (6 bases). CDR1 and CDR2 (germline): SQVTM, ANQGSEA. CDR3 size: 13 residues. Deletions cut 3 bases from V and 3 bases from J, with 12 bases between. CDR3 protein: CSVDGRGHYEQYF. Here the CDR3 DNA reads TGCAGCGTTGACGGCAGGGGACACTACGAGCAGTACTTC.

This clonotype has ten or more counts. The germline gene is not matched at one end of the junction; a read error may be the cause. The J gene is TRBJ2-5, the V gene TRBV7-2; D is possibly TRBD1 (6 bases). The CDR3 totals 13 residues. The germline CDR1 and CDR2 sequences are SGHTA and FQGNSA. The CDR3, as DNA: TGCGCCAGCAGCTTCAGGGGCCAAGAGACCCAGTACTTC. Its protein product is CASSFRGQETQYF.

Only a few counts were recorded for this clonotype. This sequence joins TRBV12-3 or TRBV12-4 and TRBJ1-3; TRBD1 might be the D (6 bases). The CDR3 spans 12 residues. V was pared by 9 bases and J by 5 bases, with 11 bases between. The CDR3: CASQGSRNTIYF. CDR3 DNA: TGTGCCAGTCAGGGGTCTAGAAACACCATATATTTT.

The CDR3 spells CASSSRQSPLHF. The CDR3 region has the DNA TGTGCCAGCAGTTCCAGGCAATCACCCCTCCACTTT. This sequence joins TRBV12-3 or TRBV12-4 and TRBJ1-6; D is undetermined. The CDR3 extends over 12 amino acids. V lost 4 bases and J 10 bases, leaving 8 bases between the germline ends.

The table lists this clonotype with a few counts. The DNA for the CDR3 is TGTGCCAGCACCCTAGACAGGGGTTCTAACAATAGGGGCTACACCTTC. It translates to CASTLDRGSNNRGYTF. The chain carries TRBV6-1 and TRBJ1-2, with TRBD1 identical over 8 bases. The CDR3 consists of 16 residues. The germline V gene has CDR1 MNHNS and CDR2 SASEGT. J lost 8 bases, V lost 7 bases, and 18 bases had no gene match.

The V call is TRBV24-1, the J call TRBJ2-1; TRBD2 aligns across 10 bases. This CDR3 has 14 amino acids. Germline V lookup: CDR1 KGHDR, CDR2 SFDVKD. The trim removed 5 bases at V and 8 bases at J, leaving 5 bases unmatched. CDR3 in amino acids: CATSAASGSDEQFF. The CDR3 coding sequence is TGTGCCACCAGTGCCGCTAGCGGGAGCGATGAGCAGTTCTTC.

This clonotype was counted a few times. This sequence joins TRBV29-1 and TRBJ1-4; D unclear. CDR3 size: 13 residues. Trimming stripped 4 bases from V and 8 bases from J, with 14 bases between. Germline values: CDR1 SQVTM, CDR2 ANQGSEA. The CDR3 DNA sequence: TGCAGCGTTGCGAAGGGTTCGCGGGAAAAACTGTTTTTT. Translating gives CSVAKGSREKLFF.

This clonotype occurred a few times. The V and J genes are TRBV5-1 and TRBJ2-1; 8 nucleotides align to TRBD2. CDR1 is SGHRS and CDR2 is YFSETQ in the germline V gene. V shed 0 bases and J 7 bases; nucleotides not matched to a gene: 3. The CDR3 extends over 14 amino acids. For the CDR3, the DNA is TGCGCCAGCAGCTTGGGACTAGCGATAAATGAGCAGTTCTTC. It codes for CASSLGLAINEQFF.

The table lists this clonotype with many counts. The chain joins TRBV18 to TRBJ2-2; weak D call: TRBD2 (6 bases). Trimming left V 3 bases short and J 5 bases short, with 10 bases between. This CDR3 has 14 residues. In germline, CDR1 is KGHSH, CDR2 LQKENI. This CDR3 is CASSPAGRTGELFF. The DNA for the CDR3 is TGTGCCAGCTCACCGGCAGGGAGGACCGGGGAGCTGTTTTTT. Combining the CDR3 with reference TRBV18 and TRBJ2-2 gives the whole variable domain NAGVMQNPRHLVRRRGQEARLRCSPMKGHSHVYWYRQLPEEGLKFMVYLQKENIIDESGMPKERFSAEFPKEGPSILRIQQVVRGDSAAYFCASSPAGRTGELFFGEGSRLTVL.

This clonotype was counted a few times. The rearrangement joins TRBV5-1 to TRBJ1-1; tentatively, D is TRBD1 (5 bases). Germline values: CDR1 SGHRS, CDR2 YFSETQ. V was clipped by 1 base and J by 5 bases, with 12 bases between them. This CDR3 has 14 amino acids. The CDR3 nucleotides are TGCGCCAGCAGCTTGTACGGGGGAATGACTGAAGCTTTCTTT. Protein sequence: CASSLYGGMTEAFF.

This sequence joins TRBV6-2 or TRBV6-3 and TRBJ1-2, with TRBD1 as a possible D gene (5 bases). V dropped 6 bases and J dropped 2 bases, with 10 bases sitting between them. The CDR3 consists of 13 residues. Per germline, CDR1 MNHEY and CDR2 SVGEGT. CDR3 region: CASSRGLNYGYTF. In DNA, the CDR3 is TGTGCCAGCAGCCGGGGACTGAACTATGGCTACACCTTC.

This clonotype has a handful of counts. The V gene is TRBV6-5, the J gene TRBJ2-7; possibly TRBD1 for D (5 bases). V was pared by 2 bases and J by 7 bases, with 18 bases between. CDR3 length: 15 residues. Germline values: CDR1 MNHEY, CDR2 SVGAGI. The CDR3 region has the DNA TGTGCCAGCAGTTACCAAAGCAGGGCCTACAGTGAGCAGTACTTC. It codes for CASSYQSRAYSEQYF.

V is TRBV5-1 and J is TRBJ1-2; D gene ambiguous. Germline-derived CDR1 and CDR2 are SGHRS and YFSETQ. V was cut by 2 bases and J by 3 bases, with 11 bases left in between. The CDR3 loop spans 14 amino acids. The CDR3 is CASSFFAGDYGYTF. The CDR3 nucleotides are TGCGCCAGCAGCTTCTTCGCTGGGGACTATGGCTACACCTTC. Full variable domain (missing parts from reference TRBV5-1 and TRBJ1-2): KAGVTQTPRYLIKTRGQQVTLSCSPISGHRSVSWYQQTPGQGLQFLFEYFSETQRNKGNFPGRFSGRQFSNSRSEMNVSTLELGDSALYLCASSFFAGDYGYTFGSGTRLTVV.

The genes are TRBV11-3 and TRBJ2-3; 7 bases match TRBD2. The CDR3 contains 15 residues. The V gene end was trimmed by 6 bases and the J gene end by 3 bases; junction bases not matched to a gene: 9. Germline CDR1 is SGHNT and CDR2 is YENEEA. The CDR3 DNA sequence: TGTGCCAGCAGAATCCGGGACGGGGGGACAGATACGCAGTATTTT. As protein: CASRIRDGGTDTQYF.

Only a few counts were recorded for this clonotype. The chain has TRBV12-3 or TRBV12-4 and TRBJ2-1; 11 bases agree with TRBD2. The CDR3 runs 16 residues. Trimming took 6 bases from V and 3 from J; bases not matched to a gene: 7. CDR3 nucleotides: TGTGCCAGCAGGCTGAGACTAGCGGGGTTCTACAATGAGCAGTTCTTC. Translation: CASRLRLAGFYNEQFF.

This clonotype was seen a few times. The CDR3 DNA reads TGTGCCAGCAGTGATGCGGCGAACGAGCAGTACTTC. Amino acids: CASSDAANEQYF. This sequence joins TRBV2 and TRBJ2-7; no clear D. The CDR3 spans 12 residues. The germline V gene has CDR1 SNHLY and CDR2 FYNNEI. Trimming removed 3 bases from V and 5 bases from J, with 8 bases in between.